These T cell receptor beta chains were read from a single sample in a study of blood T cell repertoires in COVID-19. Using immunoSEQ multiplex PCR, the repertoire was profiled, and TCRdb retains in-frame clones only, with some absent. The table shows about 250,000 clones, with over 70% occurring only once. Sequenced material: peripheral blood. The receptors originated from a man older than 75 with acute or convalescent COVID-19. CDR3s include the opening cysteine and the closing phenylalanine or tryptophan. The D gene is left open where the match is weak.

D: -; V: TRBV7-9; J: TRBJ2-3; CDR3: CASSSYTDTQYF
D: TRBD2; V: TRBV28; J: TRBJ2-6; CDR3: CASLSPAGVNSGANVLTF
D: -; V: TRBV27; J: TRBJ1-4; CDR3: CASSPQGYLGAVSEKLFF
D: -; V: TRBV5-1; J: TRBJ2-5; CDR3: CASSIERVQETQYF
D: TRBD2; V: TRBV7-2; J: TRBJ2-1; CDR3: CASSARLAGGPVAQFF
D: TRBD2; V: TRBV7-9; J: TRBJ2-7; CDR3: CASRPVGLAGDYEQYF
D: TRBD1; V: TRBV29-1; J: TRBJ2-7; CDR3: CSVRGTGGTYEQYF
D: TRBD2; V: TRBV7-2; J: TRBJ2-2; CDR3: CASSQTSGGVGGELFF
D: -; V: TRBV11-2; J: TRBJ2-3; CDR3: CASSSLVTDTQYF
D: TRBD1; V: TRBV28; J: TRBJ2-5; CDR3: CASSTGTGVTLETQYF
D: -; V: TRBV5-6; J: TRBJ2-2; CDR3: CASSFSSLFGAGELFF
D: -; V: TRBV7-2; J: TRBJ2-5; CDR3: CASSFGRGQETQYF
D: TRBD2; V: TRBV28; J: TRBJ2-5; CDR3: CASSYPRREATQYF
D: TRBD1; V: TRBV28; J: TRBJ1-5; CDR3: CASSSNRGGQPQHF
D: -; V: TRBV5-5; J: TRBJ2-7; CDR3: CASSLELIYYEQYF
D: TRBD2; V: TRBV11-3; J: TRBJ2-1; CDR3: CASSLTSGRWNEQFF
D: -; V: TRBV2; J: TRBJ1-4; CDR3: CASSELYATNEKLFF
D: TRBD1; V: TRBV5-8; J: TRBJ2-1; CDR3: CASSFLGTGVNNEQFF
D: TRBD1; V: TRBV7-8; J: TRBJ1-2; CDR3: CASRAGTGDFYGYTF
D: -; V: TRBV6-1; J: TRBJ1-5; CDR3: CASSEARGFGNQPQHF
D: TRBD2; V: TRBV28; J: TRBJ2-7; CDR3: CASSLGGLAGRGEQYF
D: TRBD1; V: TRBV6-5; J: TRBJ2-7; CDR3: CASSSGQGVTSYEQYF
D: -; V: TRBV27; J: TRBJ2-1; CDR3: CASSSPPSREQFF
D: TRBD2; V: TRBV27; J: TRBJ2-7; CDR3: CASSFSGRGEQYF
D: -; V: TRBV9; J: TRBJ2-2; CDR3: CASSVGSGVLVGELFF
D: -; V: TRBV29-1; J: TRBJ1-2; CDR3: CSVEIGYGYTF